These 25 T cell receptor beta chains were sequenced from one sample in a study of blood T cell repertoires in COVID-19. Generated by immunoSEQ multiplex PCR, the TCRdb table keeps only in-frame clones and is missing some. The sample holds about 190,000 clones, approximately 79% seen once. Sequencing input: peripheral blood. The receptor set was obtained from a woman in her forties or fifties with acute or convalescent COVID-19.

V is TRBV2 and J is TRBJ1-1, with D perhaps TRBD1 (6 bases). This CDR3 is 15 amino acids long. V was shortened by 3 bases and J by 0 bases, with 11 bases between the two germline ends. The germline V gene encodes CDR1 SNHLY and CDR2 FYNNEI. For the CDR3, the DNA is TGTGCCAGCAGTGATAATCCAGGGGTGAACACTGAAGCTTTCTTT. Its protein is CASSDNPGVNTEAFF.

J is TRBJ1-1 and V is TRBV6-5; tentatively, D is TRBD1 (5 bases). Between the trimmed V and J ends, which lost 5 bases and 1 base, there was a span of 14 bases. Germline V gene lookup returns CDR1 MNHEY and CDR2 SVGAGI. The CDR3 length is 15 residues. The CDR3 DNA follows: TGTGCCAGCAGTCAGGACACAAGCGCGAACACTGAAGCTTTCTTT. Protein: CASSQDTSANTEAFF.

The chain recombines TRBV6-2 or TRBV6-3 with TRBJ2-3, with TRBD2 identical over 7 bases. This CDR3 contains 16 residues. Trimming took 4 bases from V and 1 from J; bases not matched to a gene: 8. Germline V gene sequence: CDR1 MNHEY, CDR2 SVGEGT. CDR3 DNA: TGTGCCAGCAGTTTGCGACTAGCCTACCGCACAGATACGCAGTATTTT. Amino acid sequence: CASSLRLAYRTDTQYF.

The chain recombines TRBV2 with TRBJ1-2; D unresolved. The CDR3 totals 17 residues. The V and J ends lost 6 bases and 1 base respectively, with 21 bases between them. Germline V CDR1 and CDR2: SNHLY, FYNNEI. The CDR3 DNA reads TGTGCCAGCAGAGACCCTTTCCGGGAGAACTTTAACTATGGCTACACCTTC. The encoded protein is CASRDPFRENFNYGYTF.

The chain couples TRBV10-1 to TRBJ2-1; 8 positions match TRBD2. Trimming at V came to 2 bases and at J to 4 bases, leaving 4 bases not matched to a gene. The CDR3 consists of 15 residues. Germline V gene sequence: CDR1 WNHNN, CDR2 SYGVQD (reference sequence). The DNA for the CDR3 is TGCGCCAGCAGTGAGATGGCGGGGGGTTACAATGAGCAGTTCTTC. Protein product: CASSEMAGGYNEQFF.

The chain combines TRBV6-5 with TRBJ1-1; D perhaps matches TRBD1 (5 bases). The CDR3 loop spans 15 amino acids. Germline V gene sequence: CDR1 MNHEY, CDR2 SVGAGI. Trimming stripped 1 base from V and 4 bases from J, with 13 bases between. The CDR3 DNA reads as TGTGCCAGCAGTTACTTGGGCCAGGGCGGCACTGAAGCTTTCTTT. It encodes CASSYLGQGGTEAFF.

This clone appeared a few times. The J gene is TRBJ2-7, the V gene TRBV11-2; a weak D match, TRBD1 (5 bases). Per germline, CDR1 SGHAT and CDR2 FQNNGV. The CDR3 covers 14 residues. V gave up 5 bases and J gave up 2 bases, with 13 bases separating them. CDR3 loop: CASSHSTEPYEQYF. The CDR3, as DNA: TGTGCCAGCAGCCATTCGACAGAGCCCTACGAGCAGTACTTC.

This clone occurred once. The CDR3 coding sequence is TGTGCCAGCAGCCGGGGAGGGATTTACAATGAGCAGTTCTTC. Translating it yields CASSRGGIYNEQFF. V and J are TRBV14 and TRBJ2-1; 7 bases align to TRBD2. With 4 bases clipped from V and 4 bases from J, the junction kept 4 bases outside the gene matches. The CDR3 contains 14 residues. CDR1 is SGHDN, CDR2 FVKESK, per germline.

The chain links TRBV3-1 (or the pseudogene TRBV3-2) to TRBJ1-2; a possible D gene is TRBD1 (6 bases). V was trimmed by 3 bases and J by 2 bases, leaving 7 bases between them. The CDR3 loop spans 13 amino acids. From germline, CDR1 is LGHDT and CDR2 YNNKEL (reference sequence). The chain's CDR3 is CASSHGTNYGYTF. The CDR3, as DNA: TGTGCCAGCAGCCATGGGACAAACTATGGCTACACCTTC.

CDR3 sequence: CASRDSLNSPLHF. The CDR3 DNA reads as TGTGCCAGCCGAGACAGTCTAAATTCACCCCTCCACTTT. The gene calls are TRBV6-5 and TRBJ1-6; tentatively, D is TRBD1 (5 bases). Germline values: CDR1 MNHEY, CDR2 SVGAGI. The CDR3 sequence is 13 residues long. Trimming stripped 8 bases from V and 7 bases from J, with 12 bases between.

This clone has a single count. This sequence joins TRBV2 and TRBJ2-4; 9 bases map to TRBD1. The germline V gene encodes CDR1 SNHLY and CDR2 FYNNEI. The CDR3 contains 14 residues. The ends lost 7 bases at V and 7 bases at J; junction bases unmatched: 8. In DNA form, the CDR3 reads TGTGCCAGCAACACACAGGGGGCACGGAACATTCAGTACTTC. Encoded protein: CASNTQGARNIQYF.

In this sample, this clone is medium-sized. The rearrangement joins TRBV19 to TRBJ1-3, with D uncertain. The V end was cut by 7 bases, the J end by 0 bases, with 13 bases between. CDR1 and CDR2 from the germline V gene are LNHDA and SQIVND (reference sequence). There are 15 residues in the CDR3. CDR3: CASTPRWSSGNTIYF. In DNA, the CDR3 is TGTGCCAGTACCCCCCGGTGGAGCTCTGGAAACACCATATATTTT.

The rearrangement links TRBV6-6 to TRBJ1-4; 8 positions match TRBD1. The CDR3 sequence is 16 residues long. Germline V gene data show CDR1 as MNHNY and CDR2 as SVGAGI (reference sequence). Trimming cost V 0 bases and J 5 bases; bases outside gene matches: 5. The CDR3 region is CASSYSTGGLNEKLFF. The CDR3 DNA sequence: TGTGCCAGCAGTTACTCTACAGGGGGATTAAATGAAAAACTGTTTTTT.

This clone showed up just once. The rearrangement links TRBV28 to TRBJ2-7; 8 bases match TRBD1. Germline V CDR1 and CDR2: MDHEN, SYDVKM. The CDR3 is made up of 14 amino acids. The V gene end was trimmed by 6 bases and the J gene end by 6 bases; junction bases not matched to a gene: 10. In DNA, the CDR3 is TGTGCCAGCAGGGAGGGACAGGTTTTGTCCGAGCAGTACTTC. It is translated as CASREGQVLSEQYF.

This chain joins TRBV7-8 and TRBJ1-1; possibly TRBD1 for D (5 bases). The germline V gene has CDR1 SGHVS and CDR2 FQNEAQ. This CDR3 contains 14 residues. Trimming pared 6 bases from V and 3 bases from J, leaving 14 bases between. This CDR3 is CASSPPRGDTEAFF. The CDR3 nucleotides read TGTGCCAGCAGTCCCCCCCGGGGGGACACTGAAGCTTTCTTT.

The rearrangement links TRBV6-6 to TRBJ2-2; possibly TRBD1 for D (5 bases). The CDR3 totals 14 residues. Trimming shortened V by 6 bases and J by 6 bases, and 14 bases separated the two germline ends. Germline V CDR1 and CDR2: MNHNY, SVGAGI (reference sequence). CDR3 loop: CASRDNPGAGELFF. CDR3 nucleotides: TGTGCCAGCAGGGACAACCCTGGAGCCGGGGAGCTGTTTTTT.

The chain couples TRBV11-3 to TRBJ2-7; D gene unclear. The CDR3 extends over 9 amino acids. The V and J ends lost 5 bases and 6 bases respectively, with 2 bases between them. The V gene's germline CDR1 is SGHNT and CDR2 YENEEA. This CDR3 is CASSLEQYF. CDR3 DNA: TGTGCCAGCAGCCTCGAGCAGTACTTC.

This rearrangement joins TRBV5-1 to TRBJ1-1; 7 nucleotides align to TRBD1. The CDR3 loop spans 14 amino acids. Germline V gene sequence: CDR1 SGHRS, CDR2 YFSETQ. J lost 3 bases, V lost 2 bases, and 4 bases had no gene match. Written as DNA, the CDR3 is TGCGCCAGCAGCTTATACAGGGGCCACACTGAAGCTTTCTTT. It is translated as CASSLYRGHTEAFF.

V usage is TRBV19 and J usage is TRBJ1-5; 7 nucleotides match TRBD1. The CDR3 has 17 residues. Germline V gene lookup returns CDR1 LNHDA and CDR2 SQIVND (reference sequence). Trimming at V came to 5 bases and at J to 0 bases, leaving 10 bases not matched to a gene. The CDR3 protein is CASSFTGAPNSNQPQHF. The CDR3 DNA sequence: TGTGCCAGTAGTTTTACAGGGGCCCCCAATAGCAATCAGCCCCAGCATTTT.

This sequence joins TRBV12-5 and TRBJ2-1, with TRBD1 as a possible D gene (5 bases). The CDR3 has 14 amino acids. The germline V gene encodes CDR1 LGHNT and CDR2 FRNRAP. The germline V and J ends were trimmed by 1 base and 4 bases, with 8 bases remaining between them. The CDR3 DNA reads TGTGCTAGTGGTTTGGGACAGACTTACAATGAGCAGTTCTTC. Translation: CASGLGQTYNEQFF.

The CDR3 DNA follows: TGTGCCAGCACTGGACAGGCGCATCAGCCCCAGCATTTT. It codes for CASTGQAHQPQHF. The chain employs TRBV28 and TRBJ1-5, with TRBD1 matching over 7 bases. J was trimmed by 5 bases and V by 7 bases; bases with no gene match: 5. The CDR3 runs 13 residues. Looked up from germline, CDR1 is MDHEN and CDR2 is SYDVKM.

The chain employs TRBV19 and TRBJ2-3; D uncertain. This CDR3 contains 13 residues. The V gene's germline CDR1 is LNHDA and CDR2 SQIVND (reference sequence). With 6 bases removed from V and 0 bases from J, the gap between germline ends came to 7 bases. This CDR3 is CASSPGSTDTQYF. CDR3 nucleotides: TGTGCCAGTAGCCCGGGTAGCACAGATACGCAGTATTTT.

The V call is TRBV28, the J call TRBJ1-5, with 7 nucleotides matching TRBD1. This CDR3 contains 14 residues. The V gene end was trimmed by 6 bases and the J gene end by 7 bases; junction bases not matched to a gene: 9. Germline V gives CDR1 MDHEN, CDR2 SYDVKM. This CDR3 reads CASRIGGDTQPQHF. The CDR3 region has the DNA TGTGCCAGCAGGATAGGGGGCGATACGCAGCCCCAGCATTTT.

The CDR3 here is CASSLQGNSNQPQHF. In nucleotides, the CDR3 is TGTGCCAGCAGTCTTCAGGGTAATAGCAATCAGCCCCAGCATTTT. The rearrangement uses TRBV28 and TRBJ1-5, with D perhaps matching TRBD1 (5 bases). This CDR3 has 15 residues. Germline V gives CDR1 MDHEN, CDR2 SYDVKM. The ends were cut back, 5 bases at V and 0 bases at J, with 11 bases in the middle.

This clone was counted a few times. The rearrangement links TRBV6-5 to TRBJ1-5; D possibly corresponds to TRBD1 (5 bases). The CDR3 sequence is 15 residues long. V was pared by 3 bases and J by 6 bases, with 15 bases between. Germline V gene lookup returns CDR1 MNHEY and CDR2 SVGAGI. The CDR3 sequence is CASSYGAKGGQPQHF. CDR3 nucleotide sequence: TGTGCCAGCAGTTATGGGGCCAAGGGTGGTCAGCCCCAGCATTTT.